This T cell receptor beta chain was profiled in a study of human T cells and chemical hapten exposure (dated by TCRdb to the early 2020s). Background for the entire study: Libraries were pooled for sequencing, and per-sample TCR yields varied mainly because of small differences in library volumes within the pool. This study followed changes in the peripheral blood TCR repertoire in vivo during primary and secondary sensitization of alopecia patients to the hapten diphenylcyclopropenone (DPC). From each blood RNA sample, both TCR alpha and TCR beta chains were sequenced.

What the study reported, not specific to this receptor: DPC sensitization did not change the number of TCRs with a frequency above 1 in 1000, and there was no evidence of changes in global repertoire structure. Repeated subsampling changed both the strength of the expansion versus patch-test correlation and the threshold at which the correlation became significant.

Unfractionated whole blood was collected in Tempus Blood RNA tubes, and total RNA was extracted from that blood. Five or six healthy volunteers served as TCR sequencing controls and were bled at day 0, 2 weeks and 6 weeks. The method was 5' RACE. These reads were obtained on an Illumina MiSeq. Library preparation attached unique molecular identifiers to individual cDNA molecules for quantitative, reproducible TCR counting. As for how the authors treated the data: Samples had a median of approximately 93,000 TCRs, with a range from about 23,224 to 700,000. V, J and CDR3 annotation of the TCR reads was performed with the Decombinator software suite. For the PS versus PT1 abundance plots, all samples were subsampled to the same number of TCRs (28,000). Expanded TCRs were defined as absent before sensitization and observed at least eight times at the 2-week time point. TCRdb handled the public reads itself, with Q25 trimming in fastp and clone calling in MiXCR, and kept productive beta chains. Each CDR3 protein appears once, grouped with its most common genes and DNA. TCRdb, not the original authors, processed these V and J calls. The sample table lists 110,000 or so distinct CDR3 sequences, roughly 18% of them with a count of one. Approximately 3% of the sample lies in the top ten.

Concerning this clonotype: The antigen this receptor binds is unknown. Base qualities are not provided; no much larger clone lies one nucleotide away.

Per the germline V gene (reference sequence), SGHNT is the CDR1 and YYREEE is the CDR2. Inclusive of the bounding cysteine and phenylalanine, the CDR3 is 13 residues long. The only DNA kept is the CDR3, 39 bases in frame from the first base. V is cut back by 5 bases and J by 12 bases, with 8 bases in the junction unmatched. Recombination joined TRBV5-4 with TRBJ1-2, and TRBD1 aligns with 12 junction nucleotides. The TCR comes from a human donor in good health. The DNA reads as follows: TGTGCCAGCAGTTCGGGACAGGGGGCAAGAAACACCTTC. Its amino acids are CASSSGQGARNTF.